A selection of T cell receptor beta chains follows, all from one sample in a study of blood T cells in healthy people across ages. Each CDR3 protein is one row after TCRdb ran MiXCR on the 5' RACE reads. The table lists roughly 800,000 distinct CDR3 sequences, around 24% of them singletons. These same data were also listed under a study on T cells of mothers and their children.

The sequencing sample was made of blood. These receptors all come from a boy aged 5-17 years in good health. CDR3s include the opening cysteine and the closing phenylalanine or tryptophan. D genes are given only for firm matches. Clone size is stated in some rows and not others, as once, few, many or a class when expanded.

clone_size	j_call	v_call	d_call	cdr3_aa	cdr3_nt
-	TRBJ2-1	TRBV12-3/TRBV12-4	TRBD1	CASSPPTGAYDNEQFF	TGTGCCAGCAGTCCACCTACAGGGGCCTATGACAATGAGCAGTTCTTC
once	TRBJ2-3	TRBV10-3	TRBD2	CAISEPSLAGVTDTQYF	TGTGCCATCAGTGAGCCCTCTCTAGCGGGGGTAACAGATACGCAGTATTTT
-	TRBJ2-5	TRBV5-6	TRBD1	CASSAGTGGFQETQYF	TGTGCCAGCAGCGCCGGGACAGGGGGCTTCCAAGAGACCCAGTACTTC
-	TRBJ2-1	TRBV6-1	TRBD2	CASSPTGTSGGPNEQFF	TGTGCCAGCAGCCCAACCGGGACTAGCGGGGGGCCCAATGAGCAGTTCTTC
-	TRBJ1-5	TRBV7-3	-	CASSWGPGQPQHF	TGTGCCAGCAGCTGGGGACCGGGTCAGCCCCAGCATTTT
few	TRBJ2-4	TRBV5-1	TRBD2	CASSSTAGLESKNIQYF	TGCGCCAGCAGCTCAACCGCGGGACTAGAGTCCAAAAACATTCAGTACTTC
-	TRBJ2-5	TRBV2	-	CASSEALGQETQYF	TGTGCCAGCAGTGAAGCCTTGGGTCAAGAGACCCAGTACTTC
once	TRBJ2-3	TRBV2	-	CASSEMQGTDTQYF	TGTGCCAGCAGTGAAATGCAGGGAACAGATACGCAGTATTTT
-	TRBJ2-5	TRBV7-7	TRBD2	CASSSQRGGGETQYF	TGTGCTAGCAGCTCCCAACGGGGGGGCGGGGAGACCCAGTACTTC
-	TRBJ1-3	TRBV12-3/TRBV12-4	-	CASSLSASGNTIYF	TGTGCCAGCAGTTTATCGGCCTCTGGAAACACCATATATTTT
few	TRBJ2-3	TRBV9	-	CASSVEDFTDTQYF	TGTGCCAGCAGCGTAGAGGACTTCACAGATACGCAGTATTTT
-	TRBJ2-4	TRBV3-1	TRBD1	CASSRQGEEDIQYF	TGTGCCAGCAGCCGACAGGGGGAAGAGGACATTCAGTACTTC
few	TRBJ1-4	TRBV3-1	-	CASSQDRAVPEKLFF	TGTGCCAGCAGCCAAGATCGGGCGGTTCCAGAAAAACTGTTTTTT
few	TRBJ2-4	TRBV5-1	-	CASSSDRLGSKNIQYF	TGCGCCAGCAGCTCCGACAGGCTGGGATCCAAAAACATTCAGTACTTC
few	TRBJ2-1	TRBV29-1	TRBD1	CSAHRDRYNEQFF	TGCAGCGCTCACCGGGACAGGTACAATGAGCAGTTCTTC
-	TRBJ2-7	TRBV4-2	-	CASSHQGSSYEQYF	TGTGCCAGCAGCCATCAGGGATCTTCCTACGAGCAGTACTTC
-	TRBJ1-1	TRBV6-6	-	CASSYPDTWAFF	TGTGCCAGCAGTTACCCAGACACGTGGGCTTTCTTT
few	TRBJ2-7	TRBV28	-	CASALPDRPYEQYF	TGTGCCAGCGCCCTCCCTGACAGACCCTACGAGCAGTACTTC
-	TRBJ1-4	TRBV5-1	-	CASSSSGDYNEKLFF	TGCGCCAGCAGTTCCTCGGGGGACTATAATGAAAAACTGTTTTTT
-	TRBJ2-5	TRBV12-3/TRBV12-4	TRBD1	CASSPSTGVEETQYF	TGTGCCAGCAGCCCCTCGACAGGGGTTGAGGAGACCCAGTACTTC
few	TRBJ2-7	TRBV7-9	-	CASSLGQSGGYEQYF	TGTGCCAGCAGCCTGGGACAATCGGGGGGTTACGAGCAGTACTTC
few	TRBJ2-2	TRBV7-6	TRBD2	CASSSVQRGGLNTGELFF	TGTGCCAGCAGCTCCGTCCAGCGGGGGGGTTTGAACACCGGGGAGCTGTTTTTT
-	TRBJ2-7	TRBV21-1	-	CASSKGTSGPYEQYF	TGTGCCAGCAGCAAAGGGACTAGCGGCCCCTACGAGCAGTACTTC
-	TRBJ1-4	TRBV30	-	CAWNLATNEKLFF	TGTGCCTGGAACCTAGCAACTAATGAAAAACTGTTTTTT
many	TRBJ1-2	TRBV5-1	TRBD1	CASSPGQGGGYTF	TGTGCCAGCAGCCCCGGACAGGGCGGGGGCTACACCTTC
-	TRBJ2-7	TRBV3-1	TRBD1	CASSRRGGLRNYEQYF	TGTGCCAGCAGCCGGAGAGGGGGCCTGCGGAACTACGAGCAGTACTTC
-	TRBJ2-7	TRBV12-3/TRBV12-4	-	CASSPRGADYEQYF	TGTGCCAGCAGTCCAAGGGGGGCGGACTACGAGCAGTACTTC
few	TRBJ1-1	TRBV28	TRBD1	CASSRTGAFEAFF	TGTGCCAGCAGTCGGACAGGGGCTTTCGAAGCTTTCTTT
few	TRBJ2-5	TRBV10-3	-	CAISDRIGQQETQYF	TGTGCCATCAGTGATAGGATAGGACAGCAAGAGACCCAGTACTTC
-	TRBJ1-1	TRBV24-1	TRBD1	CATSLDRGTEAFF	TGTGCCACCAGTCTCGACAGGGGCACTGAAGCTTTCTTT
-	TRBJ2-7	TRBV10-3	-	CAIGETYEQYF	TGTGCCATCGGTGAAACCTACGAGCAGTACTTC
-	TRBJ2-5	TRBV7-2	-	CASSEAGQSSREQYF	TGTGCCAGCAGCGAAGCGGGACAGAGCTCTCGGGAGCAGTACTTC
-	TRBJ2-5	TRBV3-1	-	CASSQSSAETQYF	TGTGCCAGCAGCCAAAGCTCCGCCGAGACCCAGTACTTC
few	TRBJ2-5	TRBV12-3/TRBV12-4	TRBD2	CASSFGVGLAGKETQYF	TGTGCCAGCAGTTTTGGCGTCGGGCTAGCGGGAAAAGAGACCCAGTACTTC
-	TRBJ1-1	TRBV5-4	-	CACSLDISTEAFF	TGTGCCTGCAGCTTGGACATTAGCACTGAAGCTTTCTTT
-	TRBJ2-3	TRBV20-1	-	CSAGGVGTDTQYF	TGCAGTGCTGGCGGGGTTGGCACAGATACGCAGTATTTT
-	TRBJ2-3	TRBV24-1	TRBD1	CATSGGQGVLRTQYF	TGTGCCACCAGTGGAGGACAGGGGGTCCTCCGGACGCAGTATTTT
few	TRBJ2-5	TRBV7-3	-	CASSFGGGNQETQYF	TGTGCCAGCAGCTTCGGAGGAGGGAACCAAGAGACCCAGTACTTC
few	TRBJ2-2	TRBV5-1	TRBD2	CASSSPWTSEGRELFF	TGCGCCAGCAGCTCTCCCTGGACTAGCGAAGGGAGGGAGCTGTTTTTT
-	TRBJ1-5	TRBV10-2	-	CASSGGLNQPQHF	TGCGCCAGCAGTGGGGGGCTAAATCAGCCCCAGCATTTT
few	TRBJ2-1	TRBV6-5	-	CASSPTSSSGQFF	TGTGCCAGCAGCCCTACTTCATCTTCGGGGCAGTTCTTC